The next 5 T cell receptor beta chains were all read from a single sample in a study of T-cell reconstitution after alpha-beta-depleted transplantation in children. Preparation of the TCRbeta library used unique molecular identifiers. TCRdb analysed the PCR reads with MiXCR anew, one entry per CDR3 protein. The sample yields 250,000 to 400,000 distinct CDR3 sequences, roughly 21% seen once. Here the sequenced sample was PBMCs, mostly from graft donor cells, taken 180 days after TCRalphabeta/CD19-depleted stem cell transplant. The receptors were gathered from a male patient between 10 and 17 years old who had a stem cell transplant for acute lymphoblastic leukemia, so the T cells may come from the graft donor.

The chain has TRBV20-1 and TRBJ2-7; D possibly corresponds to TRBD2 (5 bases). V was clipped by 0 bases and J by 8 bases, with 23 bases between them. The CDR3 is made up of 16 amino acids. Germline values: CDR1 DFQATT, CDR2 SNEGSKA (reference sequence). The CDR3 loop is CSARDSHGGFLFKQYF. The DNA for the CDR3 is TGCAGTGCTAGAGATAGCCACGGCGGGTTTCTATTCAAGCAGTACTTC.

The rearrangement links TRBV25-1 to TRBJ2-1; TRBD2 matches at 14 bases. Germline trimming cut 6 bases from V and 8 bases from J; bases unmatched to any gene: 12. Germline loops: CDR1 MGHDK, CDR2 SYGVNS. This CDR3 is built from 17 residues. The DNA of the CDR3 is TGTGCCAGCAGCCCCCCCCCGGGACTAGCGGGAGTAGATGAGCAGTTCTTC. Its protein product is CASSPPPGLAGVDEQFF.

In this sample, this clonotype turned up a few times. The chain couples TRBV15 to TRBJ2-3, with no clear D. V was clipped by 1 base and J by 0 bases, with 11 bases between them. This CDR3 comprises 16 residues. Germline CDR1 is LNHNV and CDR2 is YYDKDF (reference sequence). The chain's CDR3 is CATSRGPIRSTDTQYF. CDR3 coding DNA: TGTGCCACCAGCAGAGGCCCGATCAGGAGCACAGATACGCAGTATTTT.

This clonotype came up a few times. The rearrangement uses TRBV10-3 and TRBJ2-7; no clear D. This CDR3 contains 13 residues. V dropped 5 bases and J dropped 6 bases, with 14 bases sitting between them. In germline, CDR1 is ENHRY, CDR2 SYGVKD. DNA of the CDR3: TGTGCCATCAGTAGCTCCATAGGCCCCGAGCAGTACTTC. Translated: CAISSSIGPEQYF.

In its sample, this clonotype was seen a few times. The rearrangement links TRBV18 to TRBJ2-3, with D tentatively TRBD1 (6 bases). Trimming shortened V by 4 bases and J by 5 bases, and 10 bases separated the two germline ends. The CDR3 has 13 residues. CDR1 and CDR2 from the germline V gene are KGHSH and LQKENI. The CDR3 DNA reads as TGTGCCAGCTCACTCGAACAGGGAGATACGCAGTATTTT. Its protein is CASSLEQGDTQYF.